The rows below give T cell receptor beta chains drawn from one sample of a study of blood T cell repertoires in COVID-19. Libraries were prepared by immunoSEQ multiplex PCR; TCRdb keeps only in-frame clonotypes and omits some of them. The sample carries some 400,000 clones, around 84% recorded once. Sequencing was carried out using peripheral blood. The receptors were sampled from a human donor in a cohort sampled during active COVID-19. Both conserved end residues are part of each CDR3. A row's size may be missing; if present it is once, few, many or a size class.

clone_size v_call cdr3_aa
- TRBV7-7 CASSLGGIQETQYF
- TRBV30 CAWSRQGSYEQYF
- TRBV30 CAWSVSQLNTEAFF
- TRBV19 CASSPDRDSYEQYF
- TRBV30 CAEGMGQGDYNEQFF
- TRBV5-8 CASSSRRVVDPYNEQFF
- TRBV19 CASSLGTIGEQFF
- TRBV19 CASSPAAGVSNTGELFF
- TRBV24-1 CATSEPDSEETQYF
- TRBV9 CASSARGQQNQPQHF
- TRBV15 CATSSGTSGASSYEQYF
- TRBV27 CASSYVQGIWNQPQHF
- TRBV6-1 CASREGQGPYEQYF
- TRBV18 CASSPTQGPDQPQHF
- TRBV27 CASSLTQGGKTQYF
- TRBV6-6 CASSPGLAGIQETQYF
- TRBV2 CASGDTSNEKLFF
- TRBV19 CASSSGTGGSPLHF
- TRBV5-1 CASSSPKPGDNEQFF
- TRBV9 CASSVDLSGRETQYF
- TRBV6-4 CASSDRAGADGYTF
once TRBV5-8 CASSLGRRPTF
- TRBV30 CAWSRRDNEKLFF
- TRBV19 CASSIRGGDSGANVLTF
- TRBV9 CASSVNRYNEQFF
- TRBV27 CASSPQDRGNQPQHF
- TRBV10-3 CAISYSGTEDTEAFF
few TRBV11-2 CASSLVVSDTQYF
- TRBV9 CASSVNGQRNEKLFF
- TRBV2 CASSALALNTEAFF
- TRBV9 CASSDGQGRTQHF
once TRBV5-1 CASSLAPDRFQKTQYF
- TRBV9 CASSARDNQETQYF
- TRBV28 CASTPGTGGYEKLFF
- TRBV9 CASSVGREGPYNEQFF
- TRBV9 CASGTSGIPYNEQFF
once TRBV9 CASSPRTGWGEKLFF
- TRBV6-5 CASSYAVAYEQYF
- TRBV2 CASSVYSGTEAFF
- TRBV19 CASSIVWDSGSGANVLTF
- TRBV27 CASSVEGGNIQYF
- TRBV5-1 CASSFLRGTEAFF
once TRBV7-9 CASSLGGPILGTDTQYF
- TRBV6-5 CASRKGFNEQYF
- TRBV25-1 CASVGVENTEAFF
many TRBV5-5 CASSLTRGGGELMREAFF
once TRBV5-1 CASSLGTSGIGAGELFF
many TRBV30 CAWRRGFGSNTGELFF
- TRBV7-3 CASSFDTNEQFF
- TRBV5-4 CASSLTSGGETDTQYF
- TRBV5-4 CASRSDILDYGYTF